The present TCR beta chain was sequenced within a study of blood T cell repertoires in COVID-19. While infection was still active, Seattle patients were enrolled and then followed longitudinally. In the authors' methods: Reference gene primer amplification yielded estimated nucleated cell counts. The protocol was immunoSEQ multiplex PCR, while the TCRdb copy is restricted to in-frame clones and leaves out a portion. V and J calls and clone size come straight from that table; D and trimming were deduced from the DNA. The sample has about 270,000 clones, 85% to 90% seen once. This CDR3 comprises 20 residues.

The V and J genes are TRBV21-1 and TRBJ2-7; the table's D call TRBD1 went unverified against the DNA. TRBV21-1 is a known pseudogene. The sequencing sample was made of peripheral blood. This TCR was recovered from a young woman with COVID-19, enrolled during active disease. In DNA, the CDR3 is TGTGCCAGCAGCAAAGGGGGGCGCAGACCTTCTCTCCTTTGTCCCTACGAGCAGTACTTC. This encodes CASSKGGRRPSLLCPYEQYF.